This T cell receptor (beta chain) stems from a study of T cells in tuberculosis. Looking at the study overall: This South African cohort compared adolescents with or without latent tuberculosis against adults with active tuberculosis. General study results and limits: Using the GMM-specific repertoire gave around 90% accuracy versus roughly 68% with motifs. Active tuberculosis patients had shorter CDR3-alpha; the beta difference was nonsignificant.

On this clone itself: Its target is not known.

Profiled with immunoSEQ multiplex PCR; TCRdb holds only in-frame clones, not every one. The sample carries roughly 30,000 clones, approximately 90% recorded once. V lost 2 bases, J lost 2 bases, and 12 bases lay in between. This CDR3 contains 15 residues. CDR1 KGHSH and CDR2 LQKENI come from the germline V gene. The chain carries TRBV18 and TRBJ2-5; unclear D gene. The sequence was obtained from a donor aged 10-29 years with latent tuberculosis or without tuberculosis infection. The sample was PBMCs. The CDR3 DNA sequence: TGTGCCAGCTCACCAGAGATCCTCAATCAAGAGACCCAGTACTTC. It encodes CASSPEILNQETQYF.